This T cell receptor (beta chain) appears in the sequencing data of a study of cytomegalovirus exposure and HLA in healthy donors. This CDR3 is 13 amino acids long. Germline values: CDR1 SGHNT, CDR2 YYREEE (reference sequence). V lost 5 bases and J lost 5; bases outside the gene matches: 1. The study ran its PCR with 60 Vbeta and 13 Jbeta primers. Sequencing was performed with immunoSEQ multiplex PCR; in TCRdb, only in-frame clones are kept and a portion is missing. In the table there are about 110,000 clones, 65% to 80% of which are singletons. V is TRBV5-4 and J is TRBJ1-6; 7 nucleotides agree with TRBD1. The source material was PBMCs. The receptor was derived from a man between 60 and 75 years old in good health and CMV-seronegative. CDR3 sequence (DNA): TGTGCCAGCAGGACAGGGAATAATTCACCCCTCCACTTT. Translating gives CASRTGNNSPLHF.